Listed below are T cell receptor beta chains from one sample, sequenced in a study of monozygotic twins with inflammatory bowel disease. With the 5' RACE reads reprocessed, TCRdb shows one record per CDR3 protein and no DNA. The sample includes about 300,000 distinct CDR3 sequences. Sequencing was carried out using blood. All receptors derive from a human donor with ulcerative colitis or Crohn's disease, or a healthy co-twin of an affected twin (not recorded which). The CDR3 runs from the conserved cysteine through the conserved F or W. Size is stated for part of the rows, as once, few or many counts, or as a class when the clone is expanded.

v_call	j_call	clone_size	cdr3_aa
TRBV27	TRBJ2-6	NA	CASSSGNGANVLTF
TRBV7-6	TRBJ2-7	NA	CASSLGGGVDEQYF
TRBV5-1	TRBJ2-7	NA	CASSLVPGISWEQYF
TRBV14	TRBJ2-1	medium-sized	CASSQASSGRGEQFF
TRBV7-8	TRBJ1-4	NA	CASSRGQFNEKLFF
TRBV29-1	TRBJ2-7	NA	CSVVGGRVREQYF
TRBV27	TRBJ2-2	NA	CASRGQGNTGELFF
TRBV5-1	TRBJ1-4	NA	CASSFRDTREKLFF
TRBV18	TRBJ1-6	NA	CASSSTGGNNSPLHF
TRBV7-2	TRBJ2-3	NA	CASSPGRISTDTQYF
TRBV5-5	TRBJ2-1	NA	CASSLLLGSYNEQFF
TRBV28	TRBJ2-7	NA	CASSTSGRYEQYF
TRBV7-2	TRBJ2-1	NA	CASSLTPMAAQGEQFF
TRBV10-3	TRBJ2-5	NA	CAISDAGRETQYF
TRBV7-2	TRBJ2-5	NA	CASVTRGQGRETQYF
TRBV9	TRBJ2-7	NA	CASSPRLAGSYEQYF
TRBV12-3/TRBV12-4	TRBJ1-5	NA	CASSLEENQPQHF
TRBV7-2	TRBJ2-7	NA	CASSIAERQSYEQYF
TRBV20-1	TRBJ1-4	NA	CSARSKNEKLFF
TRBV12-3/TRBV12-4	TRBJ1-6	NA	CASSPSGGDNSPLHF